The present entry profiles one T cell receptor beta chain with its context. Libraries were prepared by immunoSEQ multiplex PCR; TCRdb keeps only in-frame clonotypes and omits some of them. Here the sample spans over 85,000 clones, around nine tenths being singletons. The data are from a study of blood T cell repertoires in COVID-19. With 1 base clipped from V and 10 bases from J, the junction kept 9 bases outside the gene matches. The CDR3 totals 15 residues. Germline V gene data show CDR1 as SGHRS and CDR2 as YFSETQ. The chain combines TRBV5-1 with TRBJ2-1; 9 bases are a match to TRBD1. The source material was peripheral blood. This receptor was identified in a human donor in a cohort sampled during active COVID-19. The CDR3 sequence: CASSLRGQGQAEQFF. CDR3 sequence (DNA): TGCGCCAGCAGCTTGAGGGGACAGGGTCAAGCAGAGCAGTTCTTC.